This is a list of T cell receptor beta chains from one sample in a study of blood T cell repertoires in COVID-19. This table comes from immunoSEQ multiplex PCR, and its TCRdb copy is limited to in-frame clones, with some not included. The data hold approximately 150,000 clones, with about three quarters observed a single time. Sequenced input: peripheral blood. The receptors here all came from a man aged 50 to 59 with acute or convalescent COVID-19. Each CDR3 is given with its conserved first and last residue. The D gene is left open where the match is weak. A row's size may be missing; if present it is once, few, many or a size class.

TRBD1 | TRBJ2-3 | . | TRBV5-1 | CASSLGQGFQYF | TGCGCCAGCAGCTTGGGACAGGGGTTCCAGTATTTT
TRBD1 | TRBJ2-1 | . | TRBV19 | CASSYGGDRGRREQFF | TGTGCCAGTAGTTATGGGGGAGACAGGGGAAGGCGTGAGCAGTTCTTC
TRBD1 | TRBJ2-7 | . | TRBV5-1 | CASSAGTGQYEQYF | TGCGCCAGCAGCGCTGGGACAGGTCAATACGAGCAGTACTTC
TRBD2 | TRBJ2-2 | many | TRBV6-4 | CASSQTSDTGELFF | TGTGCCAGCAGTCAGACTAGCGACACCGGGGAGCTGTTTTTT
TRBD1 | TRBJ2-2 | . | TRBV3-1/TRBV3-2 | CASSRTGGSGELFF | TGTGCCAGCAGCCGGACAGGGGGCTCCGGGGAGCTGTTTTTT
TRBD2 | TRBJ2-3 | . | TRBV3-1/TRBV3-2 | CASGLGGDTQYF | TGTGCCAGCGGCTTGGGGGGGGATACGCAGTATTTT
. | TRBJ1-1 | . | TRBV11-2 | CASSSDRMNTEAFF | TGTGCCAGCAGCTCGGACAGAATGAACACTGAAGCTTTCTTT
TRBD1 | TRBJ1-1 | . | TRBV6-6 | CASRSGTGAATEAFF | TGTGCCAGCAGATCCGGGACAGGGGCGGCCACTGAAGCTTTCTTT
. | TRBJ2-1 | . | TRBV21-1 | CASSKGIAGGIYNEQFF | TGTGCCAGCAGCAAAGGCATAGCGGGGGGCATCTACAATGAGCAGTTCTTC
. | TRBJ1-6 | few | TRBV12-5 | CASGFFQGYNSPLHF | TGTGCTAGTGGTTTCTTCCAGGGTTATAATTCACCCCTCCACTTT
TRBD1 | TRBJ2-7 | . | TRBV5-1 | CASSKPGQGAGEQYF | TGCGCCAGCAGCAAACCGGGACAGGGGGCAGGTGAGCAGTACTTC
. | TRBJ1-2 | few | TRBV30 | CAWSDPRQVASSYGYTF | TGTGCCTGGAGTGACCCAAGACAGGTCGCATCGTCCTATGGCTACACCTTC
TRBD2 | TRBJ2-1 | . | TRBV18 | CATSSGGVSYNEQFF | TGTGCCACCTCTAGCGGGGGGGTCTCCTACAATGAGCAGTTCTTC
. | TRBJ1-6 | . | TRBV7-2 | CASSANRGHLSPLHF | TGTGCCAGCAGCGCCAACCGGGGACATCTCTCACCCCTCCACTTT
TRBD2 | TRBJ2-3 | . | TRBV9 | CASSTRLAGVSGTDTQYF | TGTGCCAGCAGCACTCGACTAGCGGGGGTCTCCGGCACAGATACGCAGTATTTT
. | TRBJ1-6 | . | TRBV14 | CASSQRSGHHNSPLHF | TGTGCCAGCAGCCAACGGTCGGGACATCATAATTCACCCCTCCACTTT
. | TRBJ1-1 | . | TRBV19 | CASSKARNVKNTEAFF | TGTGCCAGTAGTAAGGCCAGGAACGTGAAGAACACTGAAGCTTTCTTT
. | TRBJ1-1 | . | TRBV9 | CASSGLRGEAFF | TGTGCCAGCAGTGGACTACGGGGGGAAGCTTTCTTT
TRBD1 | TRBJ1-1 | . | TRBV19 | CASKGDRGRSEAFF | TGTGCCAGTAAAGGGGACAGGGGGCGGTCTGAAGCTTTCTTT
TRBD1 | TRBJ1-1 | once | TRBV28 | CASSFEGAAGKAFF | TGTGCCAGCAGTTTTGAGGGGGCTGCAGGAAAGGCTTTCTTT
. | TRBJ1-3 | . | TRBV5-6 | CASSLGQGNTIYF | TGTGCCAGCAGCTTGGGCCAGGGAAACACCATATATTTT
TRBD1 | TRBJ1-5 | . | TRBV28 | CASSLPQTGLSNQPQHF | TGTGCCAGCAGTTTACCCCAGACAGGGCTGTCAAATCAGCCCCAGCATTTT
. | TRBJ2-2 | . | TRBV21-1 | CASSTKDRGENTGELFF | TGTGCCAGCAGCACCAAAGACAGGGGCGAGAACACCGGGGAGCTGTTTTTT